The present TCR beta chain was sequenced within a study of technical replicates of blood from several donors. Generated by immunoSEQ multiplex PCR, the TCRdb table keeps only in-frame clones and is missing some. The sample lists about 57,000 clones, more than 75% occurring once. Germline CDR1 and CDR2: SEHNR and FQNEAQ (reference sequence). V lost 4 bases and J lost 6; bases outside the gene matches: 4. The CDR3 covers 15 residues. The sequencing input was PBMCs. J is TRBJ2-2 and V is TRBV7-9; 11 bases line up with TRBD1. The receptor was derived from a human donor in good health. Some clones in this sample may be carry-over from other donors' samples. CDR3 loop: CASSSRTGGPGELFF. The CDR3 coding sequence is TGTGCCAGCAGCTCAAGGACAGGGGGCCCCGGGGAGCTGTTTTTT.